Listed below are T cell receptor beta chains from one sample, sequenced in a study of blood T cell repertoires in COVID-19. Clones were read by immunoSEQ multiplex PCR, and TCRdb kept only the in-frame ones, dropping some. The sample records 150,000 to 200,000 clones, around 81% being singletons. Sequenced: peripheral blood. These receptors were taken from a man between 60 and 75 years old with active or convalescent COVID-19. CDR3s include the opening cysteine and the closing phenylalanine or tryptophan. The order of the fields is clone size, CDR3 length, J gene, V gene, D gene, CDR3 protein, CDR3 DNA. The D gene is left open where the match is weak. Clone sizes are given selectively: once, few, many, or a class where the clone is expanded.

>few|16|TRBJ2-1|TRBV29-1|NA
CSAQFVRRSSYNEQFF
TGCAGCGCTCAATTTGTCAGGAGGAGCTCCTACAATGAGCAGTTCTTC
>NA|18|TRBJ1-3|TRBV19|TRBD1
CASSTAFGQGSSGNTIYF
TGTGCCAGTAGTACGGCCTTCGGACAGGGAAGCTCTGGAAACACCATATATTTT
>NA|16|TRBJ2-3|TRBV6-1|TRBD2
CASSVLLAGGTDTQYF
TGTGCCAGCAGTGTCTTACTAGCGGGAGGCACAGATACGCAGTATTTT
>few|16|TRBJ1-5|TRBV19|TRBD1
CASRDRGGYSNQPQHF
TGTGCCAGTAGGGACAGGGGGGGTTATAGCAATCAGCCCCAGCATTTT
>few|16|TRBJ1-5|TRBV24-1|TRBD1
CATSDPGTGGGQPQHF
TGTGCCACCAGTGACCCCGGGACAGGGGGCGGTCAGCCCCAGCATTTT
>NA|12|TRBJ2-5|TRBV3-1/TRBV3-2|NA
CASSPYKETQYF
TGTGCCAGCAGCCCCTATAAAGAGACCCAGTACTTC
>NA|16|TRBJ2-3|TRBV4-2|NA
CASSRPPQGKVDTQYF
TGTGCCAGCAGCCGCCCTCCTCAGGGAAAGGTGGATACGCAGTATTTT
>NA|17|TRBJ2-6|TRBV18|TRBD2
CASSPPGGVSGANVLTF
TGTGCCAGCTCACCACCGGGAGGGGTCTCTGGGGCCAACGTCCTGACTTTC
>NA|19|TRBJ2-2|TRBV3-1/TRBV3-2|TRBD2
CASSQGKRSGGANTGELFF
TGTGCCAGCAGCCAAGGGAAAAGGAGCGGGGGGGCAAACACCGGGGAGCTGTTTTTT
>few|15|TRBJ1-2|TRBV28|TRBD1
CASSDDRGLFYGYTF
TGTGCCAGCAGCGATGACAGGGGGCTCTTCTATGGCTACACCTTC
>NA|13|TRBJ1-1|TRBV11-3|NA
CASSLVSVQGAFF
TGTGCCAGCAGCTTAGTTTCAGTGCAGGGGGCTTTCTTT
>NA|17|TRBJ1-5|TRBV4-1|NA
CASSQALGEGRNQPQHF
TGCGCCAGCAGCCAAGCCCTCGGGGAGGGTCGCAATCAGCCCCAGCATTTT
>NA|14|TRBJ1-2|TRBV28|NA
CASSLGGGSYGYTF
TGTGCCAGCAGTTTGGGGGGGGGCTCCTATGGCTACACCTTC
>NA|16|TRBJ2-3|TRBV4-1|TRBD2
CASSRLLAGGLDTQYF
TGCGCCAGCAGCAGGTTACTAGCGGGAGGGCTAGATACGCAGTATTTT
>NA|16|TRBJ2-7|TRBV7-9|TRBD1
CASSPSPPDRGYEQYF
TGTGCCAGCAGCCCAAGCCCTCCCGACAGGGGCTACGAGCAGTACTTC
>NA|11|TRBJ2-1|TRBV18|NA
CASSPEGEQFF
TGTGCCAGCTCACCGGAGGGAGAGCAGTTCTTC
>NA|16|TRBJ2-4|TRBV6-5|NA
CASSYSRGGAKNIQYF
TGTGCCAGCAGTTACTCTCGCGGAGGGGCCAAAAACATTCAGTACTTC
>NA|12|TRBJ1-4|TRBV7-9|NA
CASSLGGEKLFF
TGTGCCAGCAGCTTGGGAGGGGAAAAACTGTTTTTT
>NA|13|TRBJ1-2|TRBV4-1|NA
CASSQDSGFGYTF
TGCGCCAGCAGCCAAGATTCAGGGTTTGGCTACACCTTC
>NA|14|TRBJ1-5|TRBV3-1/TRBV3-2|TRBD1
CASSQQGARWPQHF
TGTGCCAGCAGCCAACAGGGGGCGAGGTGGCCCCAGCATTTT
>NA|16|TRBJ1-5|TRBV4-2|NA
CASSHVMGRFDQPQHF
TGTGCCAGCAGCCATGTTATGGGCAGGTTTGATCAGCCCCAGCATTTT
>NA|16|TRBJ2-1|TRBV11-1|NA
CASSGGFSLSYNEQFF
TGTGCCAGCAGCGGAGGTTTTAGTCTCTCCTACAATGAGCAGTTCTTC
>NA|13|TRBJ1-2|TRBV7-2|NA
CASSELGIYGYTF
TGTGCCAGCAGCGAACTAGGGATCTATGGCTACACCTTC
>NA|14|TRBJ1-4|TRBV5-1|TRBD1
CASSRTGLTEKLFF
TGCGCCAGCAGCAGGACAGGGTTAACTGAAAAACTGTTTTTT
>NA|19|TRBJ1-4|TRBV4-1|NA
CASSLKSQEGVMANEKLFF
TGCGCCAGCAGCCTAAAGTCTCAAGAGGGGGTAATGGCGAATGAAAAACTGTTTTTT
>NA|14|TRBJ1-1|TRBV9|NA
CASSVGEMNTEAFF
TGTGCCAGCAGCGTAGGGGAGATGAACACTGAAGCTTTCTTT
>once|15|TRBJ1-6|TRBV6-1|NA
CASSEGRGYTSPLHF
TGTGCCAGCAGTGAAGGCAGGGGCTACACCTCACCCCTCCACTTT
>NA|16|TRBJ1-1|TRBV19|NA
CASNSLSQGSNTEAFF
TGTGCCAGTAATTCACTATCACAGGGATCGAACACTGAAGCTTTCTTT
>once|15|TRBJ2-6|TRBV2|TRBD1
CASSAGQSGANVLTF
TGTGCCAGCAGTGCGGGACAGTCTGGGGCCAACGTCCTGACTTTC
>NA|13|TRBJ2-3|TRBV3-1/TRBV3-2|TRBD2
CASSREGTDTQYF
TGTGCCAGCAGCCGGGAGGGAACAGATACGCAGTATTTT
>NA|17|TRBJ2-5|TRBV5-4|TRBD2
CASSFPGLAGVQETQYF
TGTGCCAGCAGCTTCCCGGGACTAGCGGGTGTCCAAGAGACCCAGTACTTC
>NA|15|TRBJ1-2|TRBV25-1|NA
CASSEYRQAFGGYTF
TGTGCCAGCAGTGAATATAGACAGGCGTTCGGTGGCTACACCTTC
>NA|15|TRBJ2-3|TRBV6-2/TRBV6-3|NA
CASSYHLGSTDTQYF
TGTGCCAGCAGTTACCATCTAGGAAGCACAGATACGCAGTATTTT
>NA|16|TRBJ2-1|TRBV19|NA
CASSIGDIRSYNEQFF
TGTGCCAGTAGTATAGGGGACATCCGCTCCTACAATGAGCAGTTCTTC
>NA|17|TRBJ2-7|TRBV4-1|TRBD1
CASSQQAPPGQLLEQYF
TGCGCCAGCAGCCAACAAGCACCACCGGGACAGTTACTCGAGCAGTACTTC